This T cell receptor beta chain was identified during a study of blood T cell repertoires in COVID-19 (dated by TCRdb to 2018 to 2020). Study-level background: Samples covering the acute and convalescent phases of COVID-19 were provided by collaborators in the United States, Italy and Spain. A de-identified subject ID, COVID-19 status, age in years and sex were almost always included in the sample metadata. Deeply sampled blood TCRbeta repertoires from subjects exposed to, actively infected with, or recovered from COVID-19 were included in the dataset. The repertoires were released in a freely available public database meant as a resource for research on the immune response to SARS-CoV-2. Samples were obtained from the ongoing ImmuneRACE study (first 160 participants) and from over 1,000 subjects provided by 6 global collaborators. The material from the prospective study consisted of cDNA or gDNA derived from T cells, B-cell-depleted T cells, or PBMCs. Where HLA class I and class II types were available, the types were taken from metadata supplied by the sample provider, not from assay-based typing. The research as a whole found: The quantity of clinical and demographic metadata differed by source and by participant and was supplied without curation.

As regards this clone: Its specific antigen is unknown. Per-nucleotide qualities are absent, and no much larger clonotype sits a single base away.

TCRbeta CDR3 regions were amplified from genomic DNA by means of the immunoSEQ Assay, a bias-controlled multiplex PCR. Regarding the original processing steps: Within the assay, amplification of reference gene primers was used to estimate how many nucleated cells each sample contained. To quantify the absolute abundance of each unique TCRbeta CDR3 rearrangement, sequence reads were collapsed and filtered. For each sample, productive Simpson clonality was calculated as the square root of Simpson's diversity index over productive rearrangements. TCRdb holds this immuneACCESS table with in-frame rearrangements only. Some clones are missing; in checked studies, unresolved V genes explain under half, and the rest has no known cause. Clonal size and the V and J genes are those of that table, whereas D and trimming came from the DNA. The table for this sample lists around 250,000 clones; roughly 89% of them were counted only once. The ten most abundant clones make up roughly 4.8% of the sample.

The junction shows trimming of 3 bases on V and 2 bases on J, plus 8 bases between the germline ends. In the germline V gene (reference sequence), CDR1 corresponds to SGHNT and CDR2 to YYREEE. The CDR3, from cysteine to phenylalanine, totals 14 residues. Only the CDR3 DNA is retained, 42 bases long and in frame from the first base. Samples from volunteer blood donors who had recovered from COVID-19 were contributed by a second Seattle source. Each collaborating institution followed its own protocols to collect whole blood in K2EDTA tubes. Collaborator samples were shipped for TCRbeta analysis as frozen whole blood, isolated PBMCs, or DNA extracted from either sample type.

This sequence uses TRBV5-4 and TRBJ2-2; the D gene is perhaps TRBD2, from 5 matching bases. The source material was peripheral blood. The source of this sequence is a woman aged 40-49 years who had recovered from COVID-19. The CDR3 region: CASSSGVNTGELFF. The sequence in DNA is TGTGCCAGCAGCTCCGGGGTTAACACCGGGGAGCTGTTTTTT.